This record looks at one TCR beta chain sequence and its context. This clone was seen a single time. Its antigen has not been determined. Nothing much larger sits one base from this clone, and base qualities are not available. The record originates from a study of shared clonotypes between healthy human individuals (dated by TCRdb to the early 2020s). Broadly, across the study: A couple of women and a few men aged 18 to 49 years were included in the cohort. Leukapheresis yielded between about 0.85 and 9.5 billion PBMCs per donor. To estimate repertoire size and how much clonotypes are shared between individuals, the study performed deep sequencing of blood TCR repertoires from a handful of healthy adults. To increase sequencing depth and limit assay-specific biases, TCR repertoire library preparation and sequencing were carried out by different laboratories using diverse techniques. Per donor, three plates each were used for CD4 naive and CD4 memory, two for CD8 naive, and one for CD8 memory.

Results the study describes overall, beyond this receptor: Incomplete sequencing was indicated by rarefaction of sorted-subset datasets, despite the large sequencing depth. Because the study included only a small number of donors, the genetic and exposure-history diversity represented was limited. Higher generation probabilities were observed for clonotypes shared by all four sorted-subset donors than for non-shared clonotypes. Estimated clonotype richness was generally larger for naive than for memory subsets. Sampling was restricted to blood, and TCR repertoires in tissues likely differ from the TCR repertoires found in blood. Around 5% of naive CD4, 3.5% of naive CD8, approximately 2.2% of memory CD4, and approximately 0.39% of memory CD8 clonotypes were shared across several donors. Based on pairwise subsampling, the degree of clonotype sharing among donors was expected to be affected by sequencing depth.

Donors were healthy HIV-negative adults with no recently reported acute infections or vaccinations. Every donor was a Caucasian adult residing in Nashville, Tennessee, USA. CD4+ T cells were enriched through magnetic negative selection, after which naive cells were positively selected on CD45RA and the remaining negative fraction served as the memory subset. After blood collection by leukapheresis, PBMCs were isolated using Ficoll-Histopaque density gradient centrifugation and then cryopreserved in the vapor phase of liquid nitrogen. Analytical flow cytometry was used to check the purity and quantity of every magnetically sorted T cell population. Genomic DNA was isolated from each sorted fraction and quantified by UV absorbance on a Nanodrop 2000c. TCR CDR3 regions were amplified from genomic DNA by multiplex PCR using the deep immunoSEQ assay. Genomic DNA extracted from each cell subset was distributed evenly over all wells of several immunoSEQ 96-well plates, and each plate served as one replicate. For sorted subsets, 200 ng of genomic DNA, equivalent to around 31,000 T cell genomes, went into each replicate PCR. Purified libraries were measured with a Qubit 3.0 fluorometer, size-checked on a Bioanalyzer 2100, and measured again with the KAPA Library Quantification kit. A separate single-read 150-cycle Illumina NextSeq 550 flow cell was used to sequence each immunoSEQ 96-well plate. As for the authors' bioinformatics: The immunoSEQ output contained only junctional sequences without quality scores, so filtering could not match that applied to full-length reads. Sequences were annotated with PyIR, a Python wrapper for IgBLAST v1.9, using IMGT germline references to assign V/J genes and CDR3. Any read was removed if the V/J assignment was weak (E-value above 1e-6), the CDR3 was missing, or the read contained stop codons, out-of-frame junctions, or ambiguous translated residues. V3J clonotypes were defined as sequences sharing the same inferred V gene, J gene, and CDR3 amino acid sequence. To compute the percentage overlap between repertoires, the number of shared unique clonotypes was divided by the size of the smaller repertoire. Repertoire richness was assessed with RTK rarefaction, the Chao1 estimator, and Recon v2.1 estimates of unobserved clonotypes. Generation probabilities for all TCRbeta clonotypes obtained by the gDNA method from a handful of donors were computed using OLGA. TCRdb retrieved this table from immuneACCESS and kept in-frame rearrangements only. Not all clones are present; in checked studies, unresolved V genes account for under half, and no reason is known for the remainder. D and trimming were read from the DNA, whereas the V and J calls and clone size are those reported in that table. The sample profile shows under 2.5 million clones; 85% to 95% of them were found once. The ten largest clones add up to around 0.35% of the sample.

Trimming removed 4 bases from V and 9 bases from J, leaving 16 bases between the germline ends. Based on the germline V gene, the CDR1 and CDR2 sequences are SGHVS and FNYEAQ. The CDR3 has 14 amino acids, counting the end cysteine and phenylalanine. The sequence is cut down to CDR3 DNA, 42 bases in frame from base 1. The sample was naive CD4+ T cells from PBMCs. This sample's cell subset or site label indicates: CD45RA+ positively selected. The receptor chain draws on TRBV7-6 and TRBJ2-1; the D region possibly corresponds to TRBD2 (6 bases align). The source of this sequence is a young man in good health. Some clones in this sample may be carry-over from other donors' samples. CDR3 loop: CASSSWGELPEQFF. In nucleotide form, the sequence is TGTGCCAGCAGCTCCTGGGGGGAGCTTCCTGAGCAGTTCTTC. Reference TRBV7-6 and TRBJ2-1 genes cover what lies past the CDR3, so the full variable domain is GAGVSQSPRYKVTKRGQDVALRCDPISGHVSLYWYRQALGQGPEFLTYFNYEAQQDKSGLPNDRFSAERPEGSISTLTIQRTEQRDSAMYRCASSSWGELPEQFFGPGTRLTVL.